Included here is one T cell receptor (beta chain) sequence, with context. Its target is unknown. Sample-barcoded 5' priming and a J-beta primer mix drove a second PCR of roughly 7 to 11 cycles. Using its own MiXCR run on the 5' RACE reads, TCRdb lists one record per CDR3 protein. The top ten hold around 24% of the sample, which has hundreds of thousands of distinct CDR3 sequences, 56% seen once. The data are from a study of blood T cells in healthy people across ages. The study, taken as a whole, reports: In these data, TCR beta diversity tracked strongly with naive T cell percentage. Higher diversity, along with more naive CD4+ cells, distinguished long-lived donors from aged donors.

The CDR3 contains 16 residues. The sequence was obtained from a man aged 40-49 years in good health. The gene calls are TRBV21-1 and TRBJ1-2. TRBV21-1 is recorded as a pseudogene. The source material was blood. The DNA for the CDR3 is TGTGCCAGCAGCAAGAAACCCGCAGTCTCTAACTATGGCTACACCTTC. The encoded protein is CASSKKPAVSNYGYTF.